This TCR beta chain comes out of a study of cytomegalovirus exposure and HLA in healthy donors. This clone was counted a few times. This CDR3 is also generated by other DNA sequences in the sample. Assay used: immunoSEQ multiplex PCR; TCRdb lists only in-frame clones, some missing. The data contain approximately 270,000 clones, roughly 87% of them singletons. While the first cohort had around 700 subjects, the donors belonged to the separate validation cohort of about 120 subjects. Per germline, CDR1 SGHTA and CDR2 FQGNSA. Trimming took off 3 bases at V and 0 bases at J, with 0 bases between the two ends. The CDR3 runs to 12 residues.

The chain is built from TRBV7-2 and TRBJ1-5; D not resolved. The sequence derives from a man between 18 and 35 years old in good health and CMV-seropositive. The sample was PBMCs. CDR3 amino acids: CASSFSNQPQHF. The CDR3 DNA reads TGTGCCAGCAGCTTTAGCAATCAGCCCCAGCATTTT. Full variable domain (rest looked up from reference TRBV7-2 and TRBJ1-5): GAGVSQSPSNKVTEKGKDVELRCDPISGHTALYWYRQSLGQGLEFLIYFQGNSAPDKSGLPSDRFSAERTGGSVSTLTIQRTQQEDSAVYLCASSFSNQPQHFGDGTRLSIL.